The rows below give T cell receptor beta chains drawn from one sample of a study of shared T cell receptors in the human thymus. Here immunoSEQ multiplex PCR was the method, and the copy in TCRdb shows in-frame clones only, minus some. The sample carries hundreds of thousands of clones, around nine tenths recorded once. The same sample was also studied in work on human thymus T cells.

Specimen: thymocytes. These receptors were collected from a boy under two years old with a congenital heart defect. Each CDR3 is given with its conserved first and last residue. A D gene is named only where the DNA matches it firmly. Clone size is stated in some rows and not others, as once, few, many or a class when expanded.

V gene: TRBV27; clone size: once; D gene: TRBD2; J gene: TRBJ2-7; CDR3 protein: CASSRLAVGDEQYF; CDR3 DNA: TGTGCCAGCAGCCGACTAGCGGTAGGGGACGAGCAGTACTTC
V gene: TRBV6-5; clone size: NA; D gene: TRBD2; J gene: TRBJ2-7; CDR3 protein: CASRKLAGGLREQYF; CDR3 DNA: TGTGCCAGCAGGAAACTAGCGGGAGGGCTGCGGGAGCAGTACTTC
V gene: TRBV4-3; clone size: NA; D gene: TRBD1; J gene: TRBJ2-1; CDR3 protein: CASSQVWDRGPDEQFF; CDR3 DNA: TGCGCCAGCAGCCAAGTATGGGACAGGGGGCCGGATGAGCAGTTCTTC
V gene: TRBV11-3; clone size: few; D gene: NA; J gene: TRBJ1-4; CDR3 protein: CASSPEPGGKLFF; CDR3 DNA: TGTGCCAGCAGCCCGGAACCGGGAGGAAAACTGTTTTTT
V gene: TRBV7-3; clone size: NA; D gene: TRBD2; J gene: TRBJ2-1; CDR3 protein: CASSWTSGSYNEQFF; CDR3 DNA: TGTGCCAGCAGCTGGACTAGCGGGAGCTACAATGAGCAGTTCTTC
V gene: TRBV28; clone size: NA; D gene: NA; J gene: TRBJ1-4; CDR3 protein: CASSLKGSITNEKLFF; CDR3 DNA: TGTGCCAGCAGTTTAAAGGGGTCGATAACTAATGAAAAACTGTTTTTT
V gene: TRBV5-1; clone size: NA; D gene: NA; J gene: TRBJ2-5; CDR3 protein: CASSLAATGQETQYF; CDR3 DNA: TGCGCCAGCAGCTTGGCCGCCACAGGACAAGAGACCCAGTACTTC
V gene: TRBV4-2; clone size: NA; D gene: NA; J gene: TRBJ2-7; CDR3 protein: CASSSREAGSSYEQYF; CDR3 DNA: TGTGCCAGCAGCTCGAGGGAGGCGGGGAGCTCCTACGAGCAGTACTTC
V gene: TRBV6-6; clone size: NA; D gene: NA; J gene: TRBJ2-7; CDR3 protein: CATGELESPYEQYF; CDR3 DNA: TGTGCCACAGGAGAACTAGAGAGCCCTTACGAGCAGTACTTC
V gene: TRBV5-8; clone size: NA; D gene: TRBD1; J gene: TRBJ2-5; CDR3 protein: CASSPGQSQETQYF; CDR3 DNA: TGTGCCAGCAGCCCGGGACAGAGCCAAGAGACCCAGTACTTC